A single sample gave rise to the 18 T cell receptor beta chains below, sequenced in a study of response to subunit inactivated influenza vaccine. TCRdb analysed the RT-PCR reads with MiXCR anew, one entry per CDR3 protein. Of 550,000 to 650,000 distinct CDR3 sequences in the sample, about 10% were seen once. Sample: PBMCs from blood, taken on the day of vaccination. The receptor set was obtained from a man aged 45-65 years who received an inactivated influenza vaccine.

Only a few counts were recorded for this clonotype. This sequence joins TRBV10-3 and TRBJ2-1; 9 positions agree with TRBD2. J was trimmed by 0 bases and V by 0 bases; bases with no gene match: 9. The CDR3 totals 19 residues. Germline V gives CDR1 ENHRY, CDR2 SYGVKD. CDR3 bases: TGTGCCATCAGTGAGTCGACTGGGACTAGCCACAGCTCCTACAATGAGCAGTTCTTC. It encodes CAISESTGTSHSSYNEQFF.

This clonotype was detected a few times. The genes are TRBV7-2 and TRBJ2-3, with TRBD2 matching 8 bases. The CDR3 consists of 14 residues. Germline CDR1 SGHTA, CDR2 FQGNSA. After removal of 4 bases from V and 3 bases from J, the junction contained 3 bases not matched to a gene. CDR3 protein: CASSSGGATDTQYF. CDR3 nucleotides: TGTGCCAGCAGCTCCGGGGGGGCTACAGATACGCAGTATTTT. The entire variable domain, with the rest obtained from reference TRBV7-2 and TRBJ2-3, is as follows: GAGVSQSPSNKVTEKGKDVELRCDPISGHTALYWYRQSLGQGLEFLIYFQGNSAPDKSGLPSDRFSAERTGGSVSTLTIQRTQQEDSAVYLCASSSGGATDTQYFGPGTRLTVL.

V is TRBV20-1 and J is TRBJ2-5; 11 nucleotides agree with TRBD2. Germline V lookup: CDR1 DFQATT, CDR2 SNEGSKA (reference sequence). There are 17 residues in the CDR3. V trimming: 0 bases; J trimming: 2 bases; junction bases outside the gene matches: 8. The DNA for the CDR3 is TGCAGTGCTAGAGATTCGGGGACTAGCGGTCTTCAAGAGACCCAGTACTTC. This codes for CSARDSGTSGLQETQYF.

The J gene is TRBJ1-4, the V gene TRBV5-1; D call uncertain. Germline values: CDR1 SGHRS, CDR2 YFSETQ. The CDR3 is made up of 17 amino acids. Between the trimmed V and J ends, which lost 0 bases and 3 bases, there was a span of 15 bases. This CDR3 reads CASSLATGRPSNEKLFF. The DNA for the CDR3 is TGCGCCAGCAGCTTGGCCACCGGACGGCCCTCTAATGAAAAACTGTTTTTT.

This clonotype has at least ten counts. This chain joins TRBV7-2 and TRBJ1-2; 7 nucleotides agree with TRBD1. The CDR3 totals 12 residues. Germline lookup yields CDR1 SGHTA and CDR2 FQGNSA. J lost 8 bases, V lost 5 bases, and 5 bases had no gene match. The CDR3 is CASSPDRVGYTF. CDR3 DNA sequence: TGTGCCAGCAGCCCAGACAGGGTCGGCTACACCTTC.

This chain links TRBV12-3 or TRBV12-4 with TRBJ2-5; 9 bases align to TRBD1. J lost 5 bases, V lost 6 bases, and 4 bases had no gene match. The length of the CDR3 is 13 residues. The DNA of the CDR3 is TGTGCCAGCAGAGTCGACAGGGGGGAGACCCAGTACTTC. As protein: CASRVDRGETQYF.

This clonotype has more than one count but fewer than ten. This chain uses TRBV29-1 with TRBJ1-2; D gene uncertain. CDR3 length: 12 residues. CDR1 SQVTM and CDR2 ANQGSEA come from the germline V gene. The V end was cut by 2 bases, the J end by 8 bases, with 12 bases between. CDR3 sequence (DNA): TGCAGCGTTGAAAAGGGTAGGAGCGGCTACACCTTC. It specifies CSVEKGRSGYTF.

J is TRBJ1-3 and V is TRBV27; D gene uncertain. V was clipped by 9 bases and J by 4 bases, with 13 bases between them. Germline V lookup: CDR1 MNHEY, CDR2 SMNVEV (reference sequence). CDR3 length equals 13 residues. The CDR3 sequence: CASRVLGGNTIYF. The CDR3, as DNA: TGTGCCAGTCGGGTCTTGGGAGGAAACACCATATATTTT.

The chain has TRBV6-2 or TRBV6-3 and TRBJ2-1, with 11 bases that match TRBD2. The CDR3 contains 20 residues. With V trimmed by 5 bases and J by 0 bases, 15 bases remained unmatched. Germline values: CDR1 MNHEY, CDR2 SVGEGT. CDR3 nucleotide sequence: TGTGCCAGCAGTCCTGTACCGGGACTAGCGGTTCTAAGCTCCTACAATGAGCAGTTCTTC. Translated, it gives CASSPVPGLAVLSSYNEQFF.

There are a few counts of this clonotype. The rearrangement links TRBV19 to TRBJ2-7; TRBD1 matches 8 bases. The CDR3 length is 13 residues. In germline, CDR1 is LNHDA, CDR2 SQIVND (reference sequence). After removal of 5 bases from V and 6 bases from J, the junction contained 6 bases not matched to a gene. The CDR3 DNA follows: TGTGCCAGTAGTCGACAGGGGTTTGGCGAGCAGTACTTC. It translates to CASSRQGFGEQYF.

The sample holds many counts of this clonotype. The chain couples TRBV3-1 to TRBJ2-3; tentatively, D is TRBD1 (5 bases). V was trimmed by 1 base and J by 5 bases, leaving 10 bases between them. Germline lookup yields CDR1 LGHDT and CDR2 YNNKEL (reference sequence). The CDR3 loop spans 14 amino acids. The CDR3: CASSQVQGLDTQYF. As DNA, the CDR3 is TGTGCCAGCAGCCAAGTCCAGGGATTAGATACGCAGTATTTT.

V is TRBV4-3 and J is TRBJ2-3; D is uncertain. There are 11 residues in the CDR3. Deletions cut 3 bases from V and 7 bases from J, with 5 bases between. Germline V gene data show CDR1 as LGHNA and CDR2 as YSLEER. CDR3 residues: CASSQYYTQYF. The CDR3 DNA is TGCGCCAGCAGCCAGTATTATACGCAGTATTTT.

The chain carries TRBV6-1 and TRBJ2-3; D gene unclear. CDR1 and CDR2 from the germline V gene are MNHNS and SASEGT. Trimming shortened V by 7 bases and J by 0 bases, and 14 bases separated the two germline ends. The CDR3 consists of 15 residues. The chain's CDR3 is CASIGSYPSTDTQYF. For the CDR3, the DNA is TGTGCCAGCATTGGATCTTATCCTAGCACAGATACGCAGTATTTT.

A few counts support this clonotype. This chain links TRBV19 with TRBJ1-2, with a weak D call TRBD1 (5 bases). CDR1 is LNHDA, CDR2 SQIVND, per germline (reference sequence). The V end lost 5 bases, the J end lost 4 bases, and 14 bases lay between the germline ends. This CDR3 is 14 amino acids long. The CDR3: CASSSPTGPYGYTF. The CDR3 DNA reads TGTGCCAGTAGTTCTCCCACAGGACCCTATGGCTACACCTTC. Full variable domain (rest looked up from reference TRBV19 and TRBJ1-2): DGGITQSPKYLFRKEGQNVTLSCEQNLNHDAMYWYRQDPGQGLRLIYYSQIVNDFQKGDIAEGYSVSREKKESFPLTVTSAQKNPTAFYLCASSSPTGPYGYTFGSGTRLTVV.

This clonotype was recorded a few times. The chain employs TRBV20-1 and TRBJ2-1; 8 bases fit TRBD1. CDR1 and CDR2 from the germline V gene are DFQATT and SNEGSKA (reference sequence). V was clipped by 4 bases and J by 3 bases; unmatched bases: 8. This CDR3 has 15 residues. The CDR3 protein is CSAKRGQGIYNEQFF. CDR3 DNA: TGCAGTGCTAAGAGAGGACAGGGAATCTACAATGAGCAGTTCTTC.

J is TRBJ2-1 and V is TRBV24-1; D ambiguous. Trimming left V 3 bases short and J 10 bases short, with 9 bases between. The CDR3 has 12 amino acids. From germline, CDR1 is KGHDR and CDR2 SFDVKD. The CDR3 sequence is CATSDRPGEQFF. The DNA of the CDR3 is TGTGCCACCAGTGATCGACCTGGGGAGCAGTTCTTC.

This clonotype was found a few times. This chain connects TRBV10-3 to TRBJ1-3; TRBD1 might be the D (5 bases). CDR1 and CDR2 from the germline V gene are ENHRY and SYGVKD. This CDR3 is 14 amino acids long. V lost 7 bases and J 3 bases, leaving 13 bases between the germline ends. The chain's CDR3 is CAIKGAQGGNTIYF. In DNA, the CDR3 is TGTGCCATCAAAGGCGCCCAGGGTGGAAACACCATATATTTT.

CDR3 loop: CATSGGGQGAEAFF. DNA of the CDR3: TGTGCCACCAGTGGGGGGGGACAGGGGGCTGAAGCTTTCTTT. This chain joins TRBV24-1 and TRBJ1-1; 11 bases line up with TRBD1. Germline CDR1 KGHDR, CDR2 SFDVKD. This CDR3 is 14 amino acids long. V lost 5 bases and J lost 6; bases outside the gene matches: 4.